This TCR beta chain was captured by sequencing in a study of cytomegalovirus exposure and HLA in healthy donors. V was cut by 8 bases and J by 6 bases, with 14 bases left in between. This CDR3 contains 12 residues. Per germline, CDR1 LNHDA and CDR2 SQIVND (reference sequence). PCR was performed using 60 Vbeta and 13 Jbeta primers. Only in-frame clones appear in the TCRdb table, and some are missing; sequencing was by immunoSEQ multiplex PCR. The sample lists about 200,000 clones, 60% to 80% occurring once. Study results and caveats: Some TCR beta chains (roughly 160 of them) were listed as cytomegalovirus-associated. Most TCR sequences showed up rarely, but some public TCRs showed up in many donors. Later analysis found that TCR beta chains associated with HLA were more clonally expanded than other, equally common chains. An Asian-associated ancestry cluster reportedly showed fewer N-insertions than the roughly 670-donor mean in a later analysis.

Worth noting for this clone: Antigen: not known. Other DNA sequences within the sample encode an identical CDR3.

This TCR derives from a male donor in good health and CMV-seronegative. What was sequenced was PBMCs. The V gene is TRBV19, the J gene TRBJ2-7; a weak D match, TRBD2 (5 bases). This chain's CDR3 is CASGLEGGEQYF. The CDR3 region has the DNA TGTGCCAGTGGCCTCGAGGGCGGCGAGCAGTACTTC.